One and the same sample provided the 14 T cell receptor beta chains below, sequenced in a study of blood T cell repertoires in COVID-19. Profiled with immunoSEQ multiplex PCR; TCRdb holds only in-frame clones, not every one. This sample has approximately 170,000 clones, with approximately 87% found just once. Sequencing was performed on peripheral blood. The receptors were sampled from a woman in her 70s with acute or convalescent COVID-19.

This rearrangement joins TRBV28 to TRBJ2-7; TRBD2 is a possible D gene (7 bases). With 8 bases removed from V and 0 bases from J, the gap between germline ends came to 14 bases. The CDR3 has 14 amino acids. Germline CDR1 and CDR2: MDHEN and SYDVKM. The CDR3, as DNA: TGTGCCAGCTTGGGGAGGGGGGACTCCTACGAGCAGTACTTC. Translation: CASLGRGDSYEQYF. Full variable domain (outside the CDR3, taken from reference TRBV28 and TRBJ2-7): DVKVTQSSRYLVKRTGEKVFLECVQDMDHENMFWYRQDPGLGLRLIYFSYDVKMKEKGDIPEGYSVSREKKERFSLILESASTNQTSMYLCASLGRGDSYEQYFGPGTRLTVT.

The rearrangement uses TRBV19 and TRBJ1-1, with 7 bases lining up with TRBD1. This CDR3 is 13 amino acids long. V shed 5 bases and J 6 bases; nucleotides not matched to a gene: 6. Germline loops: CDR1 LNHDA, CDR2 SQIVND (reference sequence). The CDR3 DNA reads TGTGCCAGTAGTGACAGGGCGGATCCTGAAGCTTTCTTT. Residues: CASSDRADPEAFF.

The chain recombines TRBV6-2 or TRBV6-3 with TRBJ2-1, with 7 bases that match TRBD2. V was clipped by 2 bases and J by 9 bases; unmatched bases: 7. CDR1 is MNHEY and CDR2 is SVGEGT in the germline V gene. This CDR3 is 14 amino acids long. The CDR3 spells CASSYPGGLSEQFF. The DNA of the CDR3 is TGTGCCAGCAGTTACCCGGGAGGCCTCAGTGAGCAGTTCTTC.

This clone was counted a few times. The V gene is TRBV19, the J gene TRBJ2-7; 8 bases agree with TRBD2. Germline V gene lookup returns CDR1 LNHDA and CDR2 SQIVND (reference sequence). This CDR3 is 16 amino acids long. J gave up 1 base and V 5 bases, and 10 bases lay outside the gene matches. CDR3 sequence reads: CASSWAGTRGSYEQYF. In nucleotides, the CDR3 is TGTGCCAGTAGTTGGGCCGGGACTAGAGGATCCTACGAGCAGTACTTC. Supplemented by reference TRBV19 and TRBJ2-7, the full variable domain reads DGGITQSPKYLFRKEGQNVTLSCEQNLNHDAMYWYRQDPGQGLRLIYYSQIVNDFQKGDIAEGYSVSREKKESFPLTVTSAQKNPTAFYLCASSWAGTRGSYEQYFGPGTRLTVT.

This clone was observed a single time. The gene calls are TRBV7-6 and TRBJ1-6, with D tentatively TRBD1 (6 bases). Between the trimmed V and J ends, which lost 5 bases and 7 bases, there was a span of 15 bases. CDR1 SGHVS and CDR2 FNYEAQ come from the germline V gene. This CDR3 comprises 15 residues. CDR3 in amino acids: CASSNSGRGNSPLHF. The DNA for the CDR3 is TGTGCCAGCAGCAACAGCGGCAGGGGCAATTCACCCCTCCACTTT.

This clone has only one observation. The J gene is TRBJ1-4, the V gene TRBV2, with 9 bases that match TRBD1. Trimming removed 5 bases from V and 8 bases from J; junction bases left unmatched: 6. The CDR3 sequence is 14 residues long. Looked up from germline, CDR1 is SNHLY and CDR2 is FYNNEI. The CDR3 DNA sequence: TGTGCCAGCAGTATACAGGGGGCGGGGGAAAAACTGTTTTTT. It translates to CASSIQGAGEKLFF.

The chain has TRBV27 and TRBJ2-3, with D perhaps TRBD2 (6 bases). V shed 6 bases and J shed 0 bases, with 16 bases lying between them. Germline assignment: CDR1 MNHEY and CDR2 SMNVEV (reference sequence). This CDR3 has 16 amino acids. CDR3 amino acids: CASSPIGGTSTDTQYF. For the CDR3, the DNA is TGTGCCAGCAGCCCCATCGGCGGGACGAGCACAGATACGCAGTATTTT.

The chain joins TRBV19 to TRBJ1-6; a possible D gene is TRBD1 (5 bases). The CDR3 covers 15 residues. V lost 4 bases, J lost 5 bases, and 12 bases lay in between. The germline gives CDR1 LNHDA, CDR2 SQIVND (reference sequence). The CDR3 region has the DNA TGTGCCAGTAGTACGAGGAGGGGAGATAATTCACCCCTCCACTTT. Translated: CASSTRRGDNSPLHF.

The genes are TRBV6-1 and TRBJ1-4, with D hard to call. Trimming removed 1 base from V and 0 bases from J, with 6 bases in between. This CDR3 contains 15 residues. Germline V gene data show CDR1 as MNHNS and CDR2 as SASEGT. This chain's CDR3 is CASSEERATNEKLFF. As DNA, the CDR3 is TGTGCCAGCAGTGAAGAGAGAGCAACTAATGAAAAACTGTTTTTT.

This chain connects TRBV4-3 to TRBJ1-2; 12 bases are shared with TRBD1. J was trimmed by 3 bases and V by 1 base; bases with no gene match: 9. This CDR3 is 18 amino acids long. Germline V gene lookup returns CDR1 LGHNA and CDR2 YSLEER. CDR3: CASSQGRDRGRRDYGYTF. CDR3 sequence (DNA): TGCGCCAGCAGCCAAGGAAGGGACAGGGGGCGACGTGACTATGGCTACACCTTC.

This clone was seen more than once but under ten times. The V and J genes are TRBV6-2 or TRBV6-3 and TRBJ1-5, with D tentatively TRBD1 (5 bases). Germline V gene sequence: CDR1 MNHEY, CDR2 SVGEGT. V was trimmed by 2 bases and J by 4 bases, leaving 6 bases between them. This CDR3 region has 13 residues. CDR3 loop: CASSYPGNQPQHF. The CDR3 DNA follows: TGTGCCAGCAGTTACCCAGGGAATCAGCCCCAGCATTTT.

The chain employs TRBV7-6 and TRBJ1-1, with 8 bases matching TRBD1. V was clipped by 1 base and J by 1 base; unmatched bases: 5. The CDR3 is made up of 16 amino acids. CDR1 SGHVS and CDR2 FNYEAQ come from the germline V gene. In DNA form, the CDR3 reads TGTGCCAGCAGCTTAGGCTATACAGGGGGGAACACTGAAGCTTTCTTT. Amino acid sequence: CASSLGYTGGNTEAFF.

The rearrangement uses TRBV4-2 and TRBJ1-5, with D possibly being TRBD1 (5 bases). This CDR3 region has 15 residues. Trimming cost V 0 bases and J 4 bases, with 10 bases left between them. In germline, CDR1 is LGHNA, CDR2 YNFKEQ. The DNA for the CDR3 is TGTGCCAGCAGCCAAGAGACAGACCGTAATCAGCCCCAGCATTTT. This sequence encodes CASSQETDRNQPQHF.

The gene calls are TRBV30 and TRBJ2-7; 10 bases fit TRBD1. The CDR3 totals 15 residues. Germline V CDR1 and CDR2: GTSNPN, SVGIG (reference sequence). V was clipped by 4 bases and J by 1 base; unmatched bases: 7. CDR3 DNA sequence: TGTGCCTGGAAGGTGCGGACAGGGGGTTCCTACGAGCAGTACTTC. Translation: CAWKVRTGGSYEQYF.